The 29 T cell receptor beta chains in this list originate from one sample, sequenced in a study of CD4 T cell repertoires in COVID-19. Sequencing used immunoSEQ multiplex PCR; TCRdb keeps in-frame clones, though not all of them. The sample yields around 620 clones, 18% seen once. Recombinant SARS-CoV-2 spike or nucleoprotein, presented by autologous monocytes, stimulated the CFSE-labeled cells. Antigens of these TCRs are unknown. The material sequenced was circulating follicular helper CD4+ T cells, cultured in vitro, taken after recovery from COVID-19. The receptors stem from a human donor who had COVID-19.

Sample share makes this clone medium-sized. The J gene is TRBJ2-5, the V gene TRBV24-1; tentative D call: TRBD1 (5 bases). The germline V gene encodes CDR1 KGHDR and CDR2 SFDVKD. V was cut by 1 base and J by 1 base, with 12 bases left in between. The length of the CDR3 is 16 residues. CDR3 amino acids: CATSDFQGQAQETQYF. Here the CDR3 DNA reads TGTGCCACCAGTGATTTTCAGGGTCAAGCCCAAGAGACCCAGTACTTC.

By share of the sample, this clone is medium-sized (0.01 to 0.1%). The CDR3 reads CASRREKGWNTEAFF. CDR3 nucleotide sequence: TGTGCCAGCAGAAGGGAAAAGGGATGGAACACTGAAGCTTTCTTT. The rearrangement links TRBV2 to TRBJ1-1; no clear D. Trimming pared 6 bases from V and 1 base from J, leaving 15 bases between. Looked up from germline, CDR1 is SNHLY and CDR2 is FYNNEI. CDR3 size: 15 residues.

On this clone: The sample has other DNA sequences that encode this CDR3 too. The chain recombines TRBV11-2 with TRBJ1-6; a possible D gene is TRBD1 (5 bases). The CDR3 contains 13 residues. Germline CDR1 is SGHAT and CDR2 is FQNNGV. V gave up 5 bases and J gave up 10 bases, with 12 bases separating them. CDR3 in amino acids: CASSGTVGSPLHF. The CDR3 DNA reads TGTGCCAGCAGCGGGACGGTTGGATCACCCCTCCACTTT.

The CDR3 sequence: CASSADRSSGANVLTF. CDR3 DNA sequence: TGTGCCAGCAGCGCCGACAGGTCCTCTGGGGCCAACGTCCTGACTTTC. The chain has TRBV9 and TRBJ2-6; the D gene is possibly TRBD1 (6 bases). Germline V gives CDR1 SGDLS, CDR2 YYNGEE. V was cut by 3 bases and J by 0 bases, with 10 bases left in between. The CDR3 totals 16 residues.

The chain links TRBV19 to TRBJ1-5; tentative D call: TRBD1 (5 bases). V was trimmed by 6 bases and J by 2 bases, leaving 11 bases between them. The CDR3 covers 14 residues. The germline V gene encodes CDR1 LNHDA and CDR2 SQIVND (reference sequence). Here the CDR3 reads CASRGTGGNQPQHF. As DNA, the CDR3 is TGTGCCAGTAGGGGGACGGGGGGCAATCAGCCCCAGCATTTT.

The V gene is TRBV6-4, the J gene TRBJ2-1; no reliable D call. Germline V lookup: CDR1 MRHNA, CDR2 SNTAGT. Trimming stripped 10 bases from V and 10 bases from J, with 17 bases between. This CDR3 has 12 residues. Here the CDR3 reads CATKGPNGEQFF. The CDR3 bases are TGTGCCACCAAAGGACCGAACGGGGAGCAGTTCTTC.

By share of the sample, this clone is large. CDR3 residues: CASSLAGTDPYEQYF. The CDR3 DNA reads TGTGCCAGCAGCTTAGCGGGGACAGACCCCTACGAGCAGTACTTC. This chain links TRBV7-2 with TRBJ2-7, with TRBD1 identical over 7 bases. Trimming removed 0 bases from V and 2 bases from J; junction bases left unmatched: 4. CDR1 and CDR2 from the germline V gene are SGHTA and FQGNSA. This CDR3 has 15 residues.

The J gene is TRBJ2-5, the V gene TRBV19, with TRBD2 as a possible D gene (6 bases). The CDR3 is 15 amino acids. V was pared by 6 bases and J by 4 bases, with 18 bases between. Germline V gives CDR1 LNHDA, CDR2 SQIVND (reference sequence). The CDR3 loop is CASRVGGTNLETQYF. The CDR3 nucleotides read TGTGCCAGTAGGGTCGGCGGGACCAATTTAGAGACCCAGTACTTC.

This clone is large (0.1 to 1%). The rearrangement joins TRBV7-2 to TRBJ1-6; the D gene is possibly TRBD1 (5 bases). Trimming stripped 0 bases from V and 10 bases from J, with 13 bases between. Looked up from germline, CDR1 is SGHTA and CDR2 is FQGNSA. The CDR3 covers 15 residues. The CDR3 is CASSLAGGAGSPLHF. CDR3 DNA sequence: TGTGCCAGCAGCTTAGCGGGAGGGGCGGGCTCACCCCTCCACTTT.

This clone turned up a few times. The chain couples TRBV5-1 to TRBJ2-3, with D possibly matching TRBD1 (5 bases). Germline assignment: CDR1 SGHRS and CDR2 YFSETQ. The CDR3 is 16 amino acids. The V and J ends lost 0 bases and 2 bases respectively, with 13 bases between them. CDR3 DNA sequence: TGCGCCAGCAGCTTGGGACAGTTGGGGCCCACAGATACGCAGTATTTT. Translated, it gives CASSLGQLGPTDTQYF.

This clone was detected only a few times. The chain carries TRBV7-2 and TRBJ2-1, with 10 bases identical to TRBD2. Germline V lookup: CDR1 SGHTA, CDR2 FQGNSA. The CDR3 sequence is 16 residues long. Losses at the gene ends were 1 base for V and 2 bases for J; bases not matched to a gene: 2. The CDR3 here is CASSLGTSGTYNEQFF. The CDR3 coding sequence is TGTGCCAGCAGCTTAGGGACTAGCGGAACCTACAATGAGCAGTTCTTC.

By share, this clone ranks as medium-sized (0.01 to 0.1%). The chain joins TRBV10-1 to TRBJ1-1; D may be TRBD1 (5 bases). CDR3 size: 15 residues. Germline V gene lookup returns CDR1 WNHNN and CDR2 SYGVQD (reference sequence). The V end lost 2 bases, the J end lost 1 base, and 11 bases lay between the germline ends. DNA of the CDR3: TGCGCCAGCAGTGAGAGGGGCCAGGGGAACACTGAAGCTTTCTTT. Amino acid sequence: CASSERGQGNTEAFF.

The sample holds a few counts of this clone. V is TRBV19 and J is TRBJ2-3, with D perhaps matching TRBD2 (5 bases). The CDR3 runs to 13 residues. V was cut by 5 bases and J by 5 bases, with 11 bases left in between. The germline V gene encodes CDR1 LNHDA and CDR2 SQIVND (reference sequence). The CDR3 nucleotides are TGTGCCAGTAGTGCAACTAGTGTAGATACGCAGTATTTT. Translation: CASSATSVDTQYF.

This clone counts as medium-sized. The rearrangement uses TRBV2 and TRBJ1-4; 9 bases fit TRBD1. The V segment lost 6 bases and the J segment 7 bases; nucleotides outside the gene matches: 6. This CDR3 comprises 14 residues. Looked up from germline, CDR1 is SNHLY and CDR2 is FYNNEI. CDR3 in DNA: TGTGCCAGCAGCGAACAGGGGGCGGGTGAAAAACTGTTTTTT. It codes for CASSEQGAGEKLFF.

The rearrangement uses TRBV7-8 and TRBJ1-1, with 7 bases aligning to TRBD1. The germline CDR1 and CDR2 sequences are SGHVS and FQNEAQ. Trimming cost V 5 bases and J 4 bases; bases outside gene matches: 10. This CDR3 region has 15 residues. DNA of the CDR3: TGTGCCAGCAGCCCATACAGGGGTCCGAGCACTGAAGCTTTCTTT. Amino acids: CASSPYRGPSTEAFF. The entire variable domain, with the rest obtained from reference TRBV7-8 and TRBJ1-1, is as follows: GAGVSQSPRYKVAKRGQDVALRCDPISGHVSLFWYQQALGQGPEFLTYFQNEAQLDKSGLPSDRFFAERPEGSVSTLKIQRTQQEDSAVYLCASSPYRGPSTEAFFGQGTRLTVV.

The rearrangement uses TRBV5-4 and TRBJ2-3; 8 bases agree with TRBD2. V was clipped by 1 base and J by 0 bases; unmatched bases: 4. There are 16 residues in the CDR3. Germline V CDR1 and CDR2: SGHNT, YYREEE (reference sequence). As DNA, the CDR3 is TGTGCCAGCAGCTTGATCGGGGGGGCGAGCACAGATACGCAGTATTTT. This encodes CASSLIGGASTDTQYF.

By its share, this clone is medium-sized. The J gene is TRBJ2-5, the V gene TRBV27; perhaps D is TRBD1 or TRBD2 (6 bases each). Deletions cut 8 bases from V and 1 base from J, with 14 bases between. Germline V gene data show CDR1 as MNHEY and CDR2 as SMNVEV (reference sequence). The CDR3 sequence is 14 residues long. The CDR3 bases are TGTGCCAGCGGAGGGGGGACGCCCCAAGAGACCCAGTACTTC. Translating gives CASGGGTPQETQYF.

Only a few counts were recorded for this clone. The chain is built from TRBV6-5 and TRBJ2-1, with D possibly called TRBD1 or TRBD2 (5 bases each). The V end was cut by 4 bases, the J end by 5 bases, with 6 bases between. This CDR3 is 12 amino acids long. The germline CDR1 and CDR2 sequences are MNHEY and SVGAGI. Written as DNA, the CDR3 is TGTGCCAGCAGTTGGGACGACAATGAGCAGTTCTTC. Translating gives CASSWDDNEQFF.

This clone is large by share. The rearrangement links TRBV21-1 to TRBJ2-7; TRBD2 is the table's D call and was not checked against the DNA. TRBV21-1 is described as a pseudogene. The CDR3 is 14 amino acids. The CDR3 nucleotides are TGTGCCAGCAGCAACTTGGAACGTCCTAGTGAGCAGTACGTC. The encoded protein is CASSNLERPSEQYV.

In its sample, this clone ranks as medium-sized. This chain joins TRBV3-1 (or the pseudogene TRBV3-2) and TRBJ2-1; no clear D gene. CDR3 length: 16 amino acids. The V and J ends lost 0 bases and 0 bases respectively, with 9 bases between them. Germline CDR1 reads LGHDT; CDR2 reads YNNKEL (reference sequence). CDR3 loop: CASSQDVGSSYNEQFF. The DNA for the CDR3 is TGTGCCAGCAGCCAAGATGTGGGAAGCTCCTACAATGAGCAGTTCTTC.

This clone was counted between two and nine times. J is TRBJ1-1 and V is TRBV7-9; tentatively, D is TRBD1 (5 bases). Deletions cut 5 bases from V and 7 bases from J, with 11 bases between. In germline, CDR1 is SEHNR, CDR2 FQNEAQ (reference sequence). CDR3 length: 12 residues. The CDR3 loop is CASSRDLYEAFF. CDR3 in DNA: TGTGCCAGCAGCCGGGACTTGTATGAAGCTTTCTTT.

This clone is classed as medium-sized. The rearrangement links TRBV19 to TRBJ1-5; 7 bases line up with TRBD1. J gave up 2 bases and V 3 bases, and 1 base lay outside the gene matches. This CDR3 is built from 14 residues. Germline V lookup: CDR1 LNHDA, CDR2 SQIVND (reference sequence). This CDR3 is CASSITGGNQPQHF. The CDR3 DNA reads as TGTGCCAGTAGTATTACAGGGGGCAATCAGCCCCAGCATTTT.

By share, this clone counts as medium-sized. Its ends do not fully match the called genes, so a read error is possible. V gene TRBV3-1 (or the pseudogene TRBV3-2) combines with J gene TRBJ2-1; 11 bases match TRBD2. CDR1 and CDR2 (germline): LGHDT, YNNKEL (reference sequence). CDR3 size: 16 residues. CDR3 in amino acids: CASSHSTSGAYSEQFF. Here the CDR3 DNA reads TGTGCCAGCAGCCATTCGACTAGCGGGGCCTACAGTGAGCAGTTCTTC.

V usage is TRBV28 and J usage is TRBJ2-2, with TRBD2 matching over 12 bases. This CDR3 is built from 16 residues. Germline values: CDR1 MDHEN, CDR2 SYDVKM. Trimming at V came to 5 bases and at J to 7 bases, leaving 8 bases not matched to a gene. This CDR3 reads CASSKTSGGIGGELFF. Here the CDR3 DNA reads TGTGCCAGCAGTAAAACTAGCGGGGGGATCGGCGGGGAGCTGTTTTTT.

This sequence joins TRBV19 and TRBJ1-1, with D hard to call. The CDR3 extends over 15 amino acids. V shed 7 bases and J shed 0 bases, with 15 bases lying between them. Germline V gene sequence: CDR1 LNHDA, CDR2 SQIVND (reference sequence). The CDR3 DNA reads TGTGCCAGTATCGGTCGGCCAGTTCTGAACACTGAAGCTTTCTTT. Residues: CASIGRPVLNTEAFF.

This clone is classed as medium-sized (0.01 to 0.1%). The CDR3 loop reads CASSQVGSPGNEQFF. CDR3 DNA: TGTGCCAGCAGCCAAGTAGGGTCTCCCGGCAATGAGCAGTTCTTC. The V call is TRBV7-2, the J call TRBJ2-1; the D is unclear. This CDR3 is built from 15 residues. The V end lost 5 bases, the J end lost 6 bases, and 17 bases lay between the germline ends. CDR1 SGHTA and CDR2 FQGNSA come from the germline V gene.

In the case of this clone: At the DNA level, this CDR3 is encoded by other sequences in the same sample as well. The rearrangement links TRBV9 to TRBJ2-1, with D hard to call. CDR1 is SGDLS, CDR2 YYNGEE, per germline. V shed 0 bases and J shed 0 bases, with 7 bases lying between them. The CDR3 spans 15 residues. CDR3 residues: CASSVASASYNEQFF. DNA of the CDR3: TGTGCCAGCAGCGTAGCCAGCGCCTCCTACAATGAGCAGTTCTTC.

This clone was counted once. The chain links TRBV18 to TRBJ2-1, with 7 nucleotides matching TRBD1. J lost 10 bases, V lost 3 bases, and 6 bases had no gene match. This CDR3 comprises 13 residues. Germline-derived CDR1 and CDR2 are KGHSH and LQKENI. CDR3 amino acids: CASSPNRGGEQFF. DNA of the CDR3: TGTGCCAGCTCACCCAACAGGGGTGGCGAGCAGTTCTTC.

This clone rates as medium-sized. The chain couples TRBV7-2 to TRBJ1-6; TRBD1 aligns across 8 bases. Germline V gives CDR1 SGHTA, CDR2 FQGNSA. V lost 5 bases to trimming and J lost 6 bases; unmatched junction nucleotides: 6. CDR3 size: 15 residues. CDR3 sequence: CASSIITGGNSPLHF. The CDR3 DNA is TGTGCCAGCAGCATAATAACAGGGGGTAATTCACCCCTCCACTTT.